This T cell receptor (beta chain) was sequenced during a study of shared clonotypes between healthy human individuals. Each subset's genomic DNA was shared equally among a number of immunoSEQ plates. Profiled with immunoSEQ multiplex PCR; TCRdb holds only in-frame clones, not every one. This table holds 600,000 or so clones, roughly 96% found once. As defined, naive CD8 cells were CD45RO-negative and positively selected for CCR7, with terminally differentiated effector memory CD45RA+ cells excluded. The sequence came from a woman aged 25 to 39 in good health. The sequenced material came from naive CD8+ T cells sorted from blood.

The CDR3 sequence is CASSSGYNEQFF. The CDR3 coding sequence is TGTGCCAGCAGCTCGGGCTACAATGAGCAGTTCTTC. The chain uses TRBV11-2 and TRBJ2-1; D not certain. The CDR3 length is 12 residues. V was cut by 4 bases and J by 3 bases, with 4 bases left in between. Per germline, CDR1 SGHAT and CDR2 FQNNGV.